This is a list of T cell receptor beta chains from one sample in a study of cytomegalovirus exposure and HLA in healthy donors. Profiled with immunoSEQ multiplex PCR; TCRdb holds only in-frame clones, not every one. The sample comprises more than 95,000 clones, approximately 69% of which are singletons, and approximately 3% rests with the top ten. Sequenced: PBMCs. Every receptor here comes from a man aged 25-45 years in good health and CMV-seronegative. Both conserved end residues are trimmed from each CDR3.

V gene: TRBV5-6
CDR3 protein: ASSGVTGGRTNTEAF

V gene: TRBV10-3
CDR3 protein: ASSGLAGGNIQY

V gene: TRBV2
CDR3 protein: ASTRDRAYEQY

V gene: TRBV9
CDR3 protein: ASSVYYTDTQY

V gene: TRBV27
CDR3 protein: ASSSPRSGTGVYNEQF

V gene: TRBV30
CDR3 protein: AWSMGQGPQQY

V gene: TRBV14
CDR3 protein: ASSQVASDYT

V gene: TRBV30
CDR3 protein: AWTQGDRGNTIY

V gene: TRBV28
CDR3 protein: ASMWDRTGNTIY

V gene: TRBV4-3
CDR3 protein: ASSHGQRLSSGNTIY

V gene: TRBV5-1
CDR3 protein: ASSLTGNTEAF

V gene: TRBV5-4
CDR3 protein: ASGTRDEQF

V gene: TRBV6-5
CDR3 protein: ASSRTAATNEKLF

V gene: TRBV5-4
CDR3 protein: ASSPLAGFYEQY

V gene: TRBV7-2
CDR3 protein: ASSRGQGNYGYT

V gene: TRBV28
CDR3 protein: ASSSLAGWRDTQY

V gene: TRBV27
CDR3 protein: VSSLQGPGTEAF

V gene: TRBV6-6
CDR3 protein: ASRITGGASYEQY

V gene: TRBV7-3
CDR3 protein: ASSPRTSGRGTGELF

V gene: TRBV5-1
CDR3 protein: ASSLAGGRVETQY

V gene: TRBV15
CDR3 protein: ATSRDVVTNEKLF

V gene: TRBV5-6
CDR3 protein: ASSLAPQGAYEQY

V gene: TRBV9
CDR3 protein: ASSVVPTASGSSEQY

V gene: TRBV29-1
CDR3 protein: SVGSPGVKLF

V gene: TRBV7-8
CDR3 protein: ASSSHRDFSYNEQF

V gene: TRBV28
CDR3 protein: ASSLGSGGGQPQH

V gene: TRBV28
CDR3 protein: ASSPQGLGGTEAF

V gene: TRBV7-2
CDR3 protein: ASRWIAGVTDTQY

V gene: TRBV18
CDR3 protein: ASSRDFSYGYT

V gene: TRBV5-4
CDR3 protein: ASSLATGGSSPLH

V gene: TRBV4-3
CDR3 protein: ASSQAVQGARYNEQF

V gene: TRBV10-3
CDR3 protein: AIRTQGPNSPLH

V gene: TRBV28
CDR3 protein: ASSSVQETQY

V gene: TRBV11-1
CDR3 protein: ASSLLAGRFQETQY

V gene: TRBV7-3
CDR3 protein: ASSFSGNTGELF

V gene: TRBV5-6
CDR3 protein: ASSRGWVTEAF

V gene: TRBV11-3
CDR3 protein: ASSLVTGADTQY

V gene: TRBV2
CDR3 protein: ASKVDRAGNTIY

V gene: TRBV11-3
CDR3 protein: ASSPGGSQREQY

V gene: TRBV18
CDR3 protein: ASSPLEGSGNTIY

V gene: TRBV29-1
CDR3 protein: SASKYGSSTEAF

V gene: TRBV19
CDR3 protein: ASIPKGTGGDGYGYT

V gene: TRBV19
CDR3 protein: ASSIGGGGASGTQY

V gene: TRBV9
CDR3 protein: ASSPRTSSIFLF

V gene: TRBV18
CDR3 protein: ASSDGQNTEAF

V gene: TRBV28
CDR3 protein: ASGGYIDRASNQPQH

V gene: TRBV30
CDR3 protein: AWTWGAGGDGYT

V gene: TRBV14
CDR3 protein: ASSKQGVSYEQY

V gene: TRBV5-1
CDR3 protein: ASSLHGQGANQPQH

V gene: TRBV6-5
CDR3 protein: ASSSGTGGHYEQY

V gene: TRBV7-9
CDR3 protein: ASSLAKGGDETQY

V gene: TRBV5-1
CDR3 protein: ASSLAETSGRRGEQF

V gene: TRBV14
CDR3 protein: ASSHSRGTDWGNTEAF